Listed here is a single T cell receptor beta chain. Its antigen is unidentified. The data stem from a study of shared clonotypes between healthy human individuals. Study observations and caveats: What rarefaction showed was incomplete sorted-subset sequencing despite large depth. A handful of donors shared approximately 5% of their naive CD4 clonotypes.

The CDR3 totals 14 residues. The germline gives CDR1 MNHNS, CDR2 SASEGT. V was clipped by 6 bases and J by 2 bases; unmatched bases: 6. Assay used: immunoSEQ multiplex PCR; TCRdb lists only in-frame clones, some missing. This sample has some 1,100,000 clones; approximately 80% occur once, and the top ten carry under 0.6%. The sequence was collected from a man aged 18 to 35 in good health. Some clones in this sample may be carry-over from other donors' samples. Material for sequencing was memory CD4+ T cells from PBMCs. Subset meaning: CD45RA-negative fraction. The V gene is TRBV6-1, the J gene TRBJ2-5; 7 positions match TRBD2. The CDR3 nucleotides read TGTGCCAGCAGAAGCGGGAAGTCGCAAGAGACCCAGTACTTC. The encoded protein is CASRSGKSQETQYF.